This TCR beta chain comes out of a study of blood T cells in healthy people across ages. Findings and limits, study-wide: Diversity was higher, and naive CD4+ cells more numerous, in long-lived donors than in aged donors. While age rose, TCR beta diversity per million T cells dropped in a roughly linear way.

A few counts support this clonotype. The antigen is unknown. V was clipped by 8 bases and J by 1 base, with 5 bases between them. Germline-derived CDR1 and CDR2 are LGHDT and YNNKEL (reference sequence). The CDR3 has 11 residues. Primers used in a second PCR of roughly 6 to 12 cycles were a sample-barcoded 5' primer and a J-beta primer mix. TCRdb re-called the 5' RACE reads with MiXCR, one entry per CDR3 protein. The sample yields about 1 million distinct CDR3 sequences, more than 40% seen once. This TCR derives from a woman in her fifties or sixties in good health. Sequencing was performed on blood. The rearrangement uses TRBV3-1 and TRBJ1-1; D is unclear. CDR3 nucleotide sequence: TGTGCCAGCGCAAGGAACACTGAAGCTTTCTTT. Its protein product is CASARNTEAFF.